This TCR beta chain was observed in a study of T-cell memory formation after mild COVID-19. In the study overall: Largely donor-specific TCR clusters were found.

Study-wide points: Contracting clones localized mainly to CM and EM when CD4+ and mainly to EMRA when CD8+. Day 15 to 85 contractors were CD4/CD8 balanced; later expanders leaned CD4+.

This clonotype was picked up a small number of times. The antigen is not known. Per germline, CDR1 ENHRY and CDR2 SYGVKD. The CDR3 is made up of 11 amino acids. V gave up 4 bases and J gave up 0 bases, with 1 base separating them. With constant-segment primers, 5'RACE yielded cDNA libraries of TCR alpha and TCR beta that carried sample barcodes and UMIs. MiXCR, applied by TCRdb to the 5' RACE reads, yields one record per CDR3 protein. Here the sample spans some 50,000 distinct CDR3 sequences, more than 10% being singletons. Sequenced input: PBMCs or a T cell subset sorted from them (not recorded which). The sequence was obtained from a man between 18 and 29 years old who had mild COVID-19 (a few samples of this study predate the infection). Cell type and time point are not known. The chain employs TRBV10-3 and TRBJ2-7, with D unresolved. The CDR3: CAISGSYEQYF. CDR3 sequence (DNA): TGTGCCATCAGTGGCTCCTACGAGCAGTACTTC.